This is a list of T cell receptor beta chains from one sample in a study of molecular identifiers for immune sequencing clone quantification. In TCRdb, the PCR reads were re-called with MiXCR into one record per CDR3 protein. The data hold tens of thousands of distinct CDR3 sequences, with less than 20% observed a single time. The sequencing sample was made of naive CD8+ T cells from blood, with Jurkat cell RNA spiked in. Receptors originate from a human donor in good health. Some libraries in this study had Jurkat cell RNA spiked in. CDR3s leave out the opening cysteine and the closing phenylalanine or tryptophan.

TRBV30	TRBJ1-2	AWRQTDANYGYT
TRBV20-1	TRBJ2-7	SARSTSGAGYEQY
TRBV27	TRBJ2-1	ASSYWGAREQF
TRBV7-9	TRBJ2-1	ASSSPSLAGVGDEQS
TRBV3-1	TRBJ2-7	ASSQASEAYEQY
TRBV28	TRBJ1-2	ASSLQGLYSYGYT
TRBV6-2/TRBV6-3	TRBJ2-7	ASAGGSRYYEQY
TRBV12-3/TRBV12-4	TRBJ2-5	ASSHAVLGQGLSETQY
TRBV27	TRBJ2-7	ASSTQGVVYEQY
TRBV7-6	TRBJ1-1	ASSLAPGQNTEAF
TRBV19	TRBJ1-5	ASSIDGTGHYQPQH
TRBV7-9	TRBJ1-6	ATSSWDSSSYNSPLH
TRBV5-6	TRBJ1-1	ASSLDSTGGLTEAF
TRBV6-2/TRBV6-3	TRBJ2-7	ASNSNLGLSPYEQY
TRBV29-1	TRBJ2-2	SVQGTGELF
TRBV13	TRBJ2-1	ASRSTGTGRVGEQF
TRBV7-9	TRBJ1-1	ASSLDLIGANTEAF
TRBV6-2/TRBV6-3	TRBJ1-1	ASSYSRVYAEAF
TRBV27	TRBJ1-5	ASSFRGNQPQH
TRBV27	TRBJ2-3	ASSLLAELGDTRY
TRBV7-9	TRBJ2-1	ASSSGYEQF
TRBV24-1	TRBJ2-1	ATSDLLEQF
TRBV20-1	TRBJ2-5	SASDRTGEQETQY
TRBV7-9	TRBJ2-2	ASSRLPWDSGRANTGELF
TRBV19	TRBJ2-2	ASSWTENTGELF
TRBV4-1	TRBJ2-2	ASSQVRGTTGELF
TRBV11-2	TRBJ2-7	ASSLLAGVGEQY
TRBV25-1	TRBJ2-7	ASGWDEQY
TRBV29-1	TRBJ2-5	SVEVAGVEETQY
TRBV28	TRBJ1-2	ASSFSKRTGSFSGYGYT
TRBV14	TRBJ2-1	ASSPGLPSLNEQF
TRBV25-1	TRBJ1-2	ASSETGGYGYT
TRBV28	TRBJ2-7	ASSHRLGFAHGQY
TRBV19	TRBJ1-2	ASIPPQGGCT
TRBV20-1	TRBJ2-7	SAAGDTAYEQY
TRBV2	TRBJ2-3	ASSGTSGLTDTQY
TRBV27	TRBJ1-1	ASRKGQPNTEAF
TRBV27	TRBJ1-4	ASRPGGAFEKLF
TRBV5-1	TRBJ2-1	ASSFLTSYNEQF
TRBV6-2/TRBV6-3	TRBJ2-7	ASSLHRGLISEQY